This TCR beta chain was found in a study of OX40 agonist ivuxolimab in advanced cancers. Regarding the study in general: Ivuxolimab was an agonistic, fully human IgG2 monoclonal antibody directed against OX40 (CD134), a costimulatory receptor. Prior anti-PD-1, anti-PD-L1 or anti-CTLA-4 therapy was permitted, and checkpoint inhibitors had been received by about 44% of dose-escalation patients. The monotherapy dose-escalation portion (N ≈ 52 patients) of the phase I ivuxolimab trial is reported in the paper. Intravenous ivuxolimab was administered to patients every 2 weeks at six dose levels: 0.01, 0.1, 0.3, 1.5, 3 and 10 mg/kg. The purpose of peripheral TCRbeta sequencing was to test whether ivuxolimab changed TCR sequence diversity and led to clonal T-cell expansion. Partial responses occurred in three dose-escalation patients, of whom one had hepatocellular carcinoma and two had cutaneous melanoma. Of the roughly 53 patients in dose escalation, 19 had hepatocellular carcinoma, around 15 had melanoma, 9 had renal cell carcinoma and 9 had head and neck cancer. In the dose-escalation cohort, more than 75% of patients were male, and the mean age was approximately 60 years, with a range of about 23 to 90. Results and caveats for the whole study, not just this receptor: Low levels of normalized T-cell clonal expansion were also seen in some nonresponding patients. Antigen specificity was not determined for the clonally expanded peripheral T cells. In the 0.1-3.0 mg/kg groups, partial responders were among the patients with the lowest normalized peripheral clonal expansion, particularly in CD8+ T cells. Clonal expansion of both CD4+ and CD8+ blood T cells was observed from baseline to week 6 at doses 0.1 to 3.0 mg/kg. After ivuxolimab, more expanded clones were found on average in CD8+ T cells than in CD4+ T cells.

The CDR1 and CDR2 encoded by the germline V gene are SGHAT and FQNNGV. Deletion took 7 bases off V and 2 bases off J, with a span of 13 bases between the germline ends. Measured from the cysteine to the phenylalanine, the CDR3 is 14 residues long. Only the CDR3 portion is preserved as DNA: 42 bases, with reading frame beginning at the first base. Patients with a history of autoimmune disease or receiving systemic immunosuppression were excluded from the trial. Peripheral blood for TCR sequencing was collected from all dose cohorts at baseline, on cycle 4 day 1, and on cycle 7 day 1. The samples were drawn from a first-in-human, open-label, multicenter phase I dose-escalation trial of ivuxolimab. The trial enrolled adults with locally advanced or metastatic head and neck squamous cell, hepatocellular, melanoma or renal cell carcinoma. Before TCR sequencing, CD4+ T cells and CD8+ T cells from peripheral blood were sorted into separate populations.

To sequence the TCRbeta CDR3 region, genomic DNA was isolated from the sorted cells. The immunoSEQ Assay was used for sequencing of TCRbeta CDR3 regions. Sourced from immuneACCESS, this table was stored by TCRdb with only in-frame sequences that have V and J called. A share of the clones is absent; for the studies checked, an unresolved V gene accounts for under half, and the remainder has no known explanation. Recorded for this sample are some 70,000 clones; about 85% of them occurred a single time. Of the sample, under 1.5% is held by the ten largest clones. Regarding this clone: Its antigen has not been determined. No quality values exist for individual bases; no much larger clone is one base distant.

The rearranged segments are TRBV11-2 and TRBJ2-3; the D gene cannot be resolved reliably. This TCR derives from an adult with an advanced solid tumor such as melanoma, head and neck, liver or kidney cancer. Sequenced here: CD4+ or CD8+ T cells sorted from blood, sampled in a trial of the OX40 agonist ivuxolimab. The CDR3 here reads CASISAVNTDTQYF. The DNA sequence is given as TGTGCCAGCATCTCGGCGGTTAACACAGATACGCAGTATTTT. The reference TRBV11-2 and TRBJ2-3 proteins fill in what lies around the CDR3, so the full variable domain reads EAGVAQSPRYKIIEKRQSVAFWCNPISGHATLYWYQQILGQGPKLLIQFQNNGVVDDSQLPKDRFSAERLKGVDSTLKIQPAKLEDSAVYLCASISAVNTDTQYFGPGTRLTVL.